This is a list of T cell receptor beta chains from one sample in a study of identical twins. TCRdb re-derived calls from the 5' RACE reads in MiXCR, one entry per CDR3 protein. Found here are 200,000 to 250,000 distinct CDR3 sequences, roughly a tenth of them singletons; the top ten hold 8% to 10%. Sequencing used memory T cells sorted from blood. The source is a man in his fifties or sixties in good health. CDR3s include the opening cysteine and the closing phenylalanine or tryptophan. Each record gives: CDR3 protein, J gene, V gene.

CDR3: CSVEESRQGRPYEQYF
J: TRBJ2-7
V: TRBV29-1

CDR3: CASSLEVLRGASGNTIYF
J: TRBJ1-3
V: TRBV11-1

CDR3: CATSDGTGTGDTQYF
J: TRBJ2-3
V: TRBV24-1

CDR3: CASSLTGTSGNYNEQFF
J: TRBJ2-1
V: TRBV5-1

CDR3: CASSLLTGQETQYF
J: TRBJ2-5
V: TRBV5-6

CDR3: CATSDSGTSGSSEDTQYF
J: TRBJ2-3
V: TRBV24-1

CDR3: CASSGMQGNYGYTF
J: TRBJ1-2
V: TRBV6-1

CDR3: CASSLGTVFRGEQYF
J: TRBJ2-7
V: TRBV12-3/TRBV12-4

CDR3: CSGLGGGAETQYF
J: TRBJ2-5
V: TRBV29-1

CDR3: CASTWTASSYNEQFF
J: TRBJ2-1
V: TRBV6-1

CDR3: CASSLQARTTGELFF
J: TRBJ2-2
V: TRBV19

CDR3: CASSLGTTIYNEQFF
J: TRBJ2-1
V: TRBV3-1

CDR3: CSAANGKSSYNEQFF
J: TRBJ2-1
V: TRBV20-1

CDR3: CSASMAGGKVNEQFF
J: TRBJ2-1
V: TRBV20-1

CDR3: CASSQVMGLGTEAFF
J: TRBJ1-1
V: TRBV4-3

CDR3: CASSSFGTANSPLHF
J: TRBJ1-6
V: TRBV28

CDR3: CASSRPVWKGGQQETQYF
J: TRBJ2-5
V: TRBV6-2/TRBV6-3